This T cell receptor (beta chain) was found in a study of T cells in narcolepsy. About the research overall: Patients with NT1 or NT2 and healthy control donors were enrolled. General study results and limits: Same-patient CSF and blood CD4+ T cell clonotypes included HCRT-specific and TRIB2-specific autoreactive ones. No autoreactive T cell clone sequences appeared in some memory CD4+ repertoires. Autoreactive clonotypes reportedly recurred in blood of same and different patients, not controls.

Repertoires were generated with immunoSEQ multiplex PCR, while TCRdb's copy carries only in-frame clones and drops some. The sample comprises 25,000 to 35,000 clones, approximately 85% of which are singletons, and 0.9% to 1.2% rests with the top ten. As to this clone: The antigen remains unidentified.

Trimming took off 1 base at V and 5 bases at J, with 13 bases between the two ends. The length of the CDR3 is 16 residues. CDR1 and CDR2 from the germline V gene are SGDLS and YYNGEE. The chain links TRBV9 to TRBJ1-6; D perhaps matches TRBD1 (5 bases). This sequence was found in a human donor with narcolepsy. Source material: CD45RA- memory CD4+ T cells from PBMCs. CDR3 protein: CASSVRPGLNNSPLHF. For the CDR3, the DNA is TGTGCCAGCAGCGTACGACCAGGGCTGAATAATTCACCCCTCCACTTT.